This is a list of T cell receptor beta chains from one sample in a study of cytomegalovirus exposure and HLA in healthy donors. Sequencing was performed with immunoSEQ multiplex PCR; in TCRdb, only in-frame clones are kept and a portion is missing. The data hold roughly 140,000 clones, with about 78% observed a single time. Sequencing was done on a sample of PBMCs. The receptors were sampled from a young man in good health and CMV-seronegative. The CDR3 runs from the conserved cysteine through the conserved F or W. The D gene is left open where the match is weak. The size entry is marked missing in some rows and otherwise reads once, few, many or a size class.

>TRBV6-6|.|TRBD1|TRBJ2-5
TGTGCCAGCAGGATGACAGGGGGCGGGGAGACCCAGTACTTC
CASRMTGGGETQYF
>TRBV7-2|.|.|TRBJ1-5
TGTGCCAGCAGCTCGGAGTTATCTCAGCCCCAGCATTTT
CASSSELSQPQHF
>TRBV7-3|.|TRBD2|TRBJ2-7
TGTGCCAGCAGCGCGGCGGGAGGGACCTACGAGCAGTACTTC
CASSAAGGTYEQYF
>TRBV6-5|.|TRBD1|TRBJ1-3
TGTGCCAGCAGTCGAGCAGGGGGCTTTGGAAACACCATATATTTT
CASSRAGGFGNTIYF
>TRBV11-2|.|.|TRBJ2-2
TGTGCCAGCAGCTTAGATAGAGGGCGGGAGCTGTTTTTT
CASSLDRGRELFF
>TRBV6-4|.|TRBD2|TRBJ2-1
TGTGCCAGCAGTAACTCTCCGGGGGGGAACGATGAGCAGTTCTTC
CASSNSPGGNDEQFF
>TRBV5-1|.|.|TRBJ2-1
TGCGCCAGCAGCTTGGTGTCCGGGATCAATGAGCAGTTCTTC
CASSLVSGINEQFF
>TRBV7-3|few|.|TRBJ1-1
TGTGCCAGCAGCATACAGAAGAACACTGAAGCTTTCTTT
CASSIQKNTEAFF
>TRBV19|.|.|TRBJ1-1
TGTGCCAGTAGCCCGATTCGAAAGAGCACTGAAGCTTTCTTT
CASSPIRKSTEAFF
>TRBV23-1|few|TRBD1|TRBJ2-7
TGCGCCAGCAGTCCGGGACAGGGATCCTACGAGCAGTACTTC
CASSPGQGSYEQYF
>TRBV5-1|once|TRBD1|TRBJ2-5
TGCGCCAGCAGCTTGTATTCGGGACAGGGGCAAGAGACCCAGTACTTC
CASSLYSGQGQETQYF
>TRBV2|.|.|TRBJ2-5
TGTGCCAGCAGTGAGACCAGCGGGCAAGAGACCCAGTACTTC
CASSETSGQETQYF
>TRBV29-1|.|.|TRBJ1-1
TGCAGCGTCAGAATGAACACTGAAGCTTTCTTT
CSVRMNTEAFF
>TRBV5-8|.|.|TRBJ2-3
TGTGCCAGCAGCCGCGAACGCACAGATACGCAGTATTTT
CASSRERTDTQYF
>TRBV11-3|.|TRBD2|TRBJ2-3
TGTGCCAGCAGCTTAGGATCCCCTAGCGGGGGGTTCACAGATACGCAGTATTTT
CASSLGSPSGGFTDTQYF
>TRBV7-9|once|TRBD2|TRBJ2-1
TGTGCCAGCAGCGGGAGCGGGGGGGTTGGCAATGAGCAGTTCTTC
CASSGSGGVGNEQFF
>TRBV5-5|.|.|TRBJ1-1
TGTGCCAGCAGCTTGTTCATCATGAACACTGAAGCTTTCTTT
CASSLFIMNTEAFF
>TRBV5-1|once|TRBD2|TRBJ2-1
TGCGCCAGCAGCTTGGCCGGGCGGGAGCAGTACAATGAGCAGTTCTTC
CASSLAGREQYNEQFF
>TRBV6-5|.|TRBD2|TRBJ2-3
TGTGCCAGCAGAGAAGCGGGGTCTACGCAGTATTTT
CASREAGSTQYF
>TRBV19|.|TRBD2|TRBJ2-7
TGTGCCAGTAGTAGCGGGAGTGTAGTCTACGAGCAGTACTTC
CASSSGSVVYEQYF
>TRBV6-5|once|.|TRBJ1-2
TGTGCCAGCAGTACCGGGGGGACGGGCTACACCTTC
CASSTGGTGYTF
>TRBV5-5|.|TRBD1|TRBJ2-7
TGTGCCAGCAGCCTGACAGGGACCTACGAGCAGTACTTC
CASSLTGTYEQYF
>TRBV7-2|.|TRBD2|TRBJ2-7
TGTGCCAGCAGATCCCCTAGCGGGAGGGACGAGCAGTACTTC
CASRSPSGRDEQYF
>TRBV5-5|.|TRBD1|TRBJ2-3
TGTGCCAGCAGCTGGACAGGGGGTGCAGATACGCAGTATTTT
CASSWTGGADTQYF
>TRBV16|.|.|TRBJ2-7
TGTGCCAGCAGCCAATCCGGAGGGGGCTACTACGAGCAGTACTTC
CASSQSGGGYYEQYF
>TRBV27|.|.|TRBJ1-5
TGTGCCAGCAGTTCCAGCAGGGGACTAGGCAATCAGCCCCAGCATTTT
CASSSSRGLGNQPQHF
>TRBV6-5|.|TRBD1|TRBJ1-1
TGTGCCAGCAGCACCATCAACAGGGGTACTGAAGCTTTCTTT
CASSTINRGTEAFF
>TRBV30|.|TRBD1|TRBJ2-7
TGTGCCTGGAGTAGGACAGGATACGAGCAGTACTTC
CAWSRTGYEQYF